Described below is a single T cell receptor (beta chain) sequence and its context. This sample was included in a study of T cell changes during pregnancy in multiple sclerosis. The assay was immunoSEQ multiplex PCR, and TCRdb's table has in-frame clones only and misses some. This sample carries tens of thousands of clones, under 95% of them seen once, and the ten largest clones take approximately 1.5%. Trimming cost V 0 bases and J 4 bases, with 6 bases left between them. Germline assignment: CDR1 GTSNPN and CDR2 SVGIG (reference sequence). The CDR3 has 12 residues. This specimen was peripheral blood, taken in the third trimester of pregnancy. The sequence derives from a female donor with multiple sclerosis, enrolled in a pregnancy study. The chain is built from TRBV30 and TRBJ1-1; D remains ambiguous. This CDR3 is CAWSVGSTEAFF. CDR3 nucleotides: TGTGCCTGGAGTGTGGGGAGCACTGAAGCTTTCTTT.